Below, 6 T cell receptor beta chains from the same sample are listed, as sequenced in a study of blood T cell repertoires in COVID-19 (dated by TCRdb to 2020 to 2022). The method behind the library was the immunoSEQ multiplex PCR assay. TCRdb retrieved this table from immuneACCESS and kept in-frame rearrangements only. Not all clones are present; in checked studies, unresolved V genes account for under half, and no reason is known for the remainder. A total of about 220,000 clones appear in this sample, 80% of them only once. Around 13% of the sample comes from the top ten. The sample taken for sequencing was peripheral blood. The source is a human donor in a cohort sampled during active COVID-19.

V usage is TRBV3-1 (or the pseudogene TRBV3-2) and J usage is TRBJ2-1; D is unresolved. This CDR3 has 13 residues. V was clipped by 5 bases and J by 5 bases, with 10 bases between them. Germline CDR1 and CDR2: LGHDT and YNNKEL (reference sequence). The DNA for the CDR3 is TGTGCCAGCAGCAAAAATCTACACAATGAGCAGTTCTTC. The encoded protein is CASSKNLHNEQFF.

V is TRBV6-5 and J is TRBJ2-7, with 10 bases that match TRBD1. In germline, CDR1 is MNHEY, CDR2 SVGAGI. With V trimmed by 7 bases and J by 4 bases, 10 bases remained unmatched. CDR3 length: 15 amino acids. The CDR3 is CASTLSRDRGYEQYF. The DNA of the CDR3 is TGTGCCAGCACCCTATCCCGGGACAGGGGATACGAGCAGTACTTC.

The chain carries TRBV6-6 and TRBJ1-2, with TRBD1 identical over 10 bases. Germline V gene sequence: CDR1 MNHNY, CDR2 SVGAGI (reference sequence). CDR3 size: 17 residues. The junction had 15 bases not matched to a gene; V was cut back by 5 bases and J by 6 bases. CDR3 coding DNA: TGTGCCAGCAGTCGTGGGGGGGAAGACAGGGGGCTTCATGGCTACACCTTC. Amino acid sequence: CASSRGGEDRGLHGYTF.

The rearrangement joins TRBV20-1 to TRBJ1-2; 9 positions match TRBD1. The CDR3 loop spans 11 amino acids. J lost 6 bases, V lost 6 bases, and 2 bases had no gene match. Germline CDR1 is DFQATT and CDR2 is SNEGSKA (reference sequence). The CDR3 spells CSADRGDGYTF. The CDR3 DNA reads TGCAGTGCCGACAGGGGGGATGGCTACACCTTC.

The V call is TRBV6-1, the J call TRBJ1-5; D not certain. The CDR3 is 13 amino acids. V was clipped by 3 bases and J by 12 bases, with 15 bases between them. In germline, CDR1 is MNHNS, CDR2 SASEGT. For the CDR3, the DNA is TGTGCCAGCAGTGAGGGCACGACGGGGATCCAGCATTTT. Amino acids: CASSEGTTGIQHF.

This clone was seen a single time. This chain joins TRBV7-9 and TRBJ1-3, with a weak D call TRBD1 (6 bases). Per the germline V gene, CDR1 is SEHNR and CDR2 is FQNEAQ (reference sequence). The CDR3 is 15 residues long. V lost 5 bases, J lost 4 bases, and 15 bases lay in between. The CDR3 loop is CASSREGHLGNTIYF. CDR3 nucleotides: TGTGCCAGCAGCCGGGAGGGACACCTAGGAAACACCATATATTTT.